The clone carrying this TCR beta chain was counted many times. There are 12 residues in the CDR3. Germline lookup yields CDR1 SQVTM and CDR2 ANQGSEA. V was clipped by 6 bases and J by 1 base; unmatched bases: 0. This sample was taken from a study of blood T cells in healthy people across ages. Alongside a J-beta primer mix, a sample-barcoded 5' primer served in a second PCR lasting 7 to 11 cycles. TCRdb passed the 5' RACE reads through MiXCR, listing each CDR3 protein once. The table shows some 670,000 distinct CDR3 sequences, with around 52% occurring only once. The TCR comes from an elderly woman in good health. This sequence joins TRBV29-1 and TRBJ1-2, with TRBD1 identical over 9 bases. Sequenced: blood. This chain's CDR3 is CSVDRGNYGYTF. The CDR3 DNA sequence: TGCAGCGTGGACAGGGGTAACTATGGCTACACCTTC. Combining the CDR3 with reference TRBV29-1 and TRBJ1-2 gives the whole variable domain SAVISQKPSRDICQRGTSLTIQCQVDSQVTMMFWYRQQPGQSLTLIATANQGSEATYESGFVIDKFPISRPNLTFSTLTVSNMSPEDSSIYLCSVDRGNYGYTFGSGTRLTVV.